These 26 T cell receptor beta chains share one sample of origin, sequenced in a study of cytomegalovirus exposure and HLA in healthy donors. The primer mix had 60 Vbeta and 13 Jbeta primers. Profiling relied on immunoSEQ multiplex PCR, and the TCRdb table lists in-frame clones only, not all of them. The sample holds roughly 73,000 clones. Sequenced sample: PBMCs. Every receptor here comes from a man aged 50 to 59 in good health and CMV-seropositive.

The V and J genes are TRBV7-9 and TRBJ2-7; maybe TRBD1 (5 bases). The length of the CDR3 is 13 residues. Per the germline V gene, CDR1 is SEHNR and CDR2 is FQNEAQ (reference sequence). The V and J ends lost 3 bases and 5 bases respectively, with 11 bases between them. The CDR3 DNA follows: TGTGCCAGCAGCTTTCAGGGTATCGACGAGCAGTACGTC. Protein: CASSFQGIDEQYV.

The chain is built from TRBV2 and TRBJ1-1; no clear D. CDR1 SNHLY and CDR2 FYNNEI come from the germline V gene. The CDR3 runs 14 residues. V lost 0 bases and J lost 1, with 6 bases in between. The CDR3 region is CASSEARRNTEAFF. The CDR3, as DNA: TGTGCCAGCAGTGAAGCGCGTAGGAACACTGAAGCTTTCTTT.

The chain carries TRBV7-2 and TRBJ1-3, with 7 bases lining up with TRBD1. Germline CDR1 SGHTA, CDR2 FQGNSA. V dropped 1 base and J dropped 4; count of bases not matched to a gene: 4. The CDR3 is 15 residues long. CDR3 sequence: CASSLDRGTGNTIYF. The CDR3 nucleotides are TGTGCCAGCAGCTTAGACAGGGGAACAGGAAACACCATATATTTT.

The chain uses TRBV27 and TRBJ1-2; 7 nucleotides align to TRBD1. The CDR3 length is 15 residues. CDR1 is MNHEY, CDR2 SMNVEV, per germline (reference sequence). V lost 5 bases and J lost 2; bases outside the gene matches: 8. CDR3 sequence: CASSLNRGFNYGYTF. Written as DNA, the CDR3 is TGTGCCAGCAGTCTAAACAGGGGCTTCAACTATGGCTACACCTTC.

The rearrangement joins TRBV6-4 to TRBJ2-1; 8 bases align to TRBD2. Germline V lookup: CDR1 MRHNA, CDR2 SNTAGT. The CDR3 has 14 amino acids. Unmatched junction bases numbered 7, after V lost 6 bases and J lost 6 bases. CDR3 in DNA: TGTGCCAGCAGGGGGGGGACTAGAGGCAATGAGCAGTTCTTC. Translated: CASRGGTRGNEQFF.

The V and J genes are TRBV21-1 and TRBJ1-1; the D call of TRBD1 is as the table states it, not checked on the DNA. TRBV21-1 is a documented pseudogene. This CDR3 has 11 amino acids. For the CDR3, the DNA is TGTGCCAGCATCCGACAGACTGAAGCTTTCTTT. It codes for CASIRQTEAFF.

The chain carries TRBV23-1 and TRBJ2-2; 12 nucleotides match TRBD1. TRBV23-1 is an ORF; its function is uncertain. Trimming removed 3 bases from V and 6 bases from J; junction bases left unmatched: 5. CDR3 length: 16 residues. CDR3 sequence: CASSQGGQGAAGELFF. The CDR3 DNA reads as TGCGCCAGCAGTCAGGGGGGACAGGGGGCTGCCGGGGAGCTGTTTTTT.

Here the CDR3 DNA reads TGCGCCAGCAGCTCGGGACTAGCGGGGGGACAAGAGACCCAGTACTTC. This sequence encodes CASSSGLAGGQETQYF. V usage is TRBV5-1 and J usage is TRBJ2-5; 15 nucleotides align to TRBD2. CDR3 size: 16 residues. Germline lookup yields CDR1 SGHRS and CDR2 YFSETQ. V trimming: 3 bases; J trimming: 2 bases; junction bases outside the gene matches: 2.

The chain uses TRBV4-1 and TRBJ1-5; D ambiguous. V lost 2 bases, J lost 0 bases, and 5 bases lay in between. Looked up from germline, CDR1 is MGHRA and CDR2 is YSYEKL. The CDR3 length is 14 residues. The CDR3 region has the DNA TGCGCCAGCAGCCAACTTTATAGCAATCAGCCCCAGCATTTT. Protein: CASSQLYSNQPQHF.

V gene TRBV27 combines with J gene TRBJ2-2; possibly TRBD2 for D (5 bases). The CDR3 extends over 15 amino acids. CDR1 and CDR2 (germline): MNHEY, SMNVEV (reference sequence). V was shortened by 7 bases and J by 7 bases, with 19 bases between the two germline ends. The CDR3 nucleotides read TGTGCCAGCATCCCAAGAGGGCCGAAAGGCGGGGAGCTGTTTTTT. Protein: CASIPRGPKGGELFF.

The rearrangement uses TRBV19 and TRBJ1-1; TRBD1 aligns across 8 bases. The germline V gene has CDR1 LNHDA and CDR2 SQIVND (reference sequence). CDR3 length equals 15 residues. V shed 7 bases and J 6 bases; nucleotides not matched to a gene: 13. The CDR3 sequence is CASTPNRGEVSEAFF. The CDR3 DNA is TGTGCCAGTACCCCAAACAGGGGGGAAGTCTCTGAAGCTTTCTTT.

The V gene is TRBV7-2, the J gene TRBJ2-1; TRBD2 matches at 9 bases. The CDR3 totals 14 residues. Trimming took 5 bases from V and 6 from J; bases not matched to a gene: 5. Germline-derived CDR1 and CDR2 are SGHTA and FQGNSA. The CDR3: CASSLGTSRNEQFF. CDR3 sequence (DNA): TGTGCCAGCAGCCTTGGGACTAGCCGCAATGAGCAGTTCTTC.

This chain uses TRBV7-9 with TRBJ2-1; 8 nucleotides agree with TRBD2. Germline trimming cut 5 bases from V and 10 bases from J; bases unmatched to any gene: 10. This CDR3 comprises 14 residues. CDR1 is SEHNR and CDR2 is FQNEAQ in the germline V gene (reference sequence). The CDR3 coding sequence is TGTGCCAGCAGCCTAATAGCGGGATCTACAGAGCAGTTCTTC. Translation gives CASSLIAGSTEQFF.

This chain uses TRBV29-1 with TRBJ2-7; TRBD1 aligns across 8 bases. With 5 bases clipped from V and 3 bases from J, the junction kept 3 bases outside the gene matches. Germline CDR1 and CDR2: SQVTM and ANQGSEA. The CDR3 contains 12 residues. DNA for the CDR3: TGCAGCGTTCGAGGGACAGGCTACGAGCAGTACTTC. This sequence encodes CSVRGTGYEQYF.

V usage is TRBV10-3 and J usage is TRBJ2-1; tentative D call: TRBD2 (6 bases). Germline CDR1 and CDR2: ENHRY and SYGVKD. The CDR3 length is 11 residues. V lost 9 bases to trimming and J lost 6 bases, with 9 bases between them. The CDR3 region has the DNA TGTGCCATTTTGGAGGGCAATGAGCAGTTCTTC. This gives the protein CAILEGNEQFF.

V usage is TRBV10-3 and J usage is TRBJ1-2; D unclear. Trimming shortened V by 0 bases and J by 5 bases, and 7 bases separated the two germline ends. The CDR3 is 13 amino acids. Looked up from germline, CDR1 is ENHRY and CDR2 is SYGVKD. In nucleotides, the CDR3 is TGTGCCATCAGTGAGTCGGAGGGATATGGCTACACCTTC. It yields the protein CAISESEGYGYTF.

This rearrangement joins TRBV6-1 to TRBJ2-3; TRBD2 agrees at 8 bases. CDR1 MNHNS and CDR2 SASEGT come from the germline V gene. V shed 3 bases, J shed 2 bases, and the junction held 4 bases outside the gene matches. CDR3 length: 15 amino acids. The CDR3 nucleotides are TGTGCCAGCAGTGACCGGGGGGGCTTCACAGATACGCAGTATTTT. This encodes CASSDRGGFTDTQYF.

The rearrangement links TRBV27 to TRBJ1-2; no clear D gene. V lost 0 bases to trimming and J lost 4 bases, with 9 bases between them. The CDR3 contains 14 residues. CDR1 is MNHEY and CDR2 is SMNVEV in the germline V gene (reference sequence). CDR3 protein: CASSLSEGGYGYTF. CDR3 sequence (DNA): TGTGCCAGCAGTTTATCCGAGGGTGGCTATGGCTACACCTTC.

CDR3 sequence (DNA): TGTGCCAGCAGTTTAGATAGAGGGGGCTATGGCTACACCTTC. The encoded protein is CASSLDRGGYGYTF. The chain carries TRBV27 and TRBJ1-2, with D possibly TRBD1 on 6 matching bases. CDR1 is MNHEY, CDR2 SMNVEV, per germline (reference sequence). V lost 2 bases to trimming and J lost 4 bases, with 11 bases between them. The CDR3 has 14 amino acids.

The J gene is TRBJ2-7, the V gene TRBV7-9; 9 bases align to TRBD1. The length of the CDR3 is 16 residues. The ends lost 4 bases at V and 1 base at J; junction bases unmatched: 8. Germline V gene data show CDR1 as SEHNR and CDR2 as FQNEAQ (reference sequence). For the CDR3, the DNA is TGTGCCAGCAGCTCCTGGGACAGGGCCTTTTCCTACGAGCAGTACTTC. Its protein product is CASSSWDRAFSYEQYF.

The chain recombines TRBV19 with TRBJ1-4, with a weak D call TRBD1 (6 bases). Germline-derived CDR1 and CDR2 are LNHDA and SQIVND (reference sequence). The CDR3 loop spans 13 amino acids. V lost 1 base and J 8 bases, leaving 8 bases between the germline ends. CDR3: CASSIGQGEKLFF. CDR3 in DNA: TGTGCCAGTAGTATAGGGCAGGGGGAAAAACTGTTTTTT.

This chain uses TRBV5-6 with TRBJ2-1; 10 bases are a match to TRBD2. CDR1 is SGHDT, CDR2 YYEEEE, per germline. The CDR3 contains 14 residues. With 3 bases clipped from V and 10 bases from J, the junction kept 7 bases outside the gene matches. CDR3: CASSSAGGHPEQFF. CDR3 DNA sequence: TGTGCCAGCAGCTCAGCGGGAGGGCACCCGGAGCAGTTCTTC.

The chain couples TRBV28 to TRBJ1-1; 8 nucleotides agree with TRBD1. This CDR3 region has 14 residues. Trimming removed 1 base from V and 6 bases from J; junction bases left unmatched: 4. Germline V gene sequence: CDR1 MDHEN, CDR2 SYDVKM. CDR3 in amino acids: CASSLSMTGAEAFF. CDR3 nucleotides: TGTGCCAGCAGTTTATCGATGACAGGGGCTGAAGCTTTCTTT.

The V and J genes are TRBV5-1 and TRBJ2-1; the match to TRBD2 covers 11 bases. The V and J ends lost 0 bases and 8 bases, in that order; junction bases with no gene match: 4. CDR1 is SGHRS and CDR2 is YFSETQ in the germline V gene. This CDR3 has 15 amino acids. The CDR3 protein is CASSLGLAGRDEQFF. The DNA for the CDR3 is TGCGCCAGCAGCTTGGGACTAGCGGGGAGAGATGAGCAGTTCTTC.

The chain has TRBV5-1 and TRBJ2-2; 9 bases align to TRBD1. This CDR3 spans 15 amino acids. The V and J ends lost 3 bases and 1 base, in that order; junction bases with no gene match: 1. Germline V gives CDR1 SGHRS, CDR2 YFSETQ. The CDR3 loop is CASSSGQGNTGELFF. The CDR3 DNA reads TGCGCCAGCAGCTCGGGACAGGGGAACACCGGGGAGCTGTTTTTT.

The CDR3 loop reads CASSPGQGATGYTF. The CDR3, as DNA: TGCGCCAGCAGCCCGGGACAGGGGGCGACTGGCTACACCTTC. This sequence joins TRBV5-1 and TRBJ1-2, with 12 bases that match TRBD1. With 4 bases clipped from V and 7 bases from J, the junction kept 5 bases outside the gene matches. The CDR3 runs to 14 residues. CDR1 is SGHRS, CDR2 YFSETQ, per germline.